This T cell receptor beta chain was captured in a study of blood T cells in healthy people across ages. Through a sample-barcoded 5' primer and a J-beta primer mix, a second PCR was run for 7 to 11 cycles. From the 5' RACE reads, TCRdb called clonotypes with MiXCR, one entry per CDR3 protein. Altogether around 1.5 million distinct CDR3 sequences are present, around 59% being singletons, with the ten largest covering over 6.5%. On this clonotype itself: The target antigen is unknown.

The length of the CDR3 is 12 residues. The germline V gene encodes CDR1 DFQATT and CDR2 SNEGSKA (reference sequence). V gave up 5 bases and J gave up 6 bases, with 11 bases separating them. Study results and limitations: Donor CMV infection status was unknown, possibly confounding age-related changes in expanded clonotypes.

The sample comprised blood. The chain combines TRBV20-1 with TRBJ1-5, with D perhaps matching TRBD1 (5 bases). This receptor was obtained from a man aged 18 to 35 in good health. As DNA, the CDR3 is TGCAGTGCTGAAGGGGTTGGTCAGCCCCAGCATTTT. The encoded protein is CSAEGVGQPQHF.